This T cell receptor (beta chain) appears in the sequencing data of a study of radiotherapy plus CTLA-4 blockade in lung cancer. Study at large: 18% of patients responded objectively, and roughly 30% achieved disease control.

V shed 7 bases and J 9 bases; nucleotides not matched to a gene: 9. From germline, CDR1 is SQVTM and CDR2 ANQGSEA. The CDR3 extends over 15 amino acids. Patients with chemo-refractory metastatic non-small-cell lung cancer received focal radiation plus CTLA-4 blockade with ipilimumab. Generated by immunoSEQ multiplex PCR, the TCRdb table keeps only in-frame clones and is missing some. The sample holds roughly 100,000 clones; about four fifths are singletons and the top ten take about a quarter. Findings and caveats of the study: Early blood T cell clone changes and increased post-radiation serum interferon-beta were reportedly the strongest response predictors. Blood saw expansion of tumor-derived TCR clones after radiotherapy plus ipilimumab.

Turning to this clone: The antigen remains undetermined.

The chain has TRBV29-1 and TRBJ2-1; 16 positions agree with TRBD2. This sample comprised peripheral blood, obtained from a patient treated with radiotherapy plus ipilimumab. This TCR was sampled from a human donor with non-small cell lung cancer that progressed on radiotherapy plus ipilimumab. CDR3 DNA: TGCAGCGCAGAGGGACTAGCGGGAGGGGGGGGTGAGCAGTTCTTC. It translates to CSAEGLAGGGGEQFF.